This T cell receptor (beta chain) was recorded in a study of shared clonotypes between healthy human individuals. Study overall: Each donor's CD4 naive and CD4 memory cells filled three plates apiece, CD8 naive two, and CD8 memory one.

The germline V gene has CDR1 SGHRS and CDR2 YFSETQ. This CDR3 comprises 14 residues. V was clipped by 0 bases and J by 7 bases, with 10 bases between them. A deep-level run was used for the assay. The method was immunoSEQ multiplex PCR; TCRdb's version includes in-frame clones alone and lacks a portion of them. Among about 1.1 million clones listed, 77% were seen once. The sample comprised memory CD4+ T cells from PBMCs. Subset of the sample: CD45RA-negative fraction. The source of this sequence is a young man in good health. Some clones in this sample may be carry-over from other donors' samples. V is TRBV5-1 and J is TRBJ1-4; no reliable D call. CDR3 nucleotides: TGCGCCAGCAGCTTGGGGGGTTGGAGTGAAAAACTGTTTTTT. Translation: CASSLGGWSEKLFF.